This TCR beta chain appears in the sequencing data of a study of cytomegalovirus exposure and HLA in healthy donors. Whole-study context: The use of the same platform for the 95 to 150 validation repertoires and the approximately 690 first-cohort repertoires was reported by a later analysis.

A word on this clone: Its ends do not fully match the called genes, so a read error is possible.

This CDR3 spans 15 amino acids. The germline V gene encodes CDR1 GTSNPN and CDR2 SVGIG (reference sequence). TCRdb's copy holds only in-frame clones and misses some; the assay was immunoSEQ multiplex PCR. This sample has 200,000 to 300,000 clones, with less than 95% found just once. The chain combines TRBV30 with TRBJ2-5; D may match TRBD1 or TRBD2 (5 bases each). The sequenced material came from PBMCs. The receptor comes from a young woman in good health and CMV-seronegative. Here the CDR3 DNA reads TGTGCCTGGAGTGTAATGGGAGAGGGGCAAGAGGCCCAGTACTTC. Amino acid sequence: CAWSVMGEGQEAQYF.